Given below is one T cell receptor beta chain in context. Antigen unknown. The data were produced by immunoSEQ multiplex PCR, yet TCRdb's version contains in-frame clones alone and is incomplete. The sample includes some 150,000 clones, roughly 88% seen only once; the top ten take 6.5% to 8.5%. The data are from a study of cytomegalovirus exposure and HLA in healthy donors. Points from the study as a whole: Reportedly, diagnosis of cytomegalovirus status by the classifier showed high specificity and sensitivity. Rare sequences made up most TCRs, while some public TCRs were found in many donors.

The donors were members of the validation cohort comprising over a hundred subjects, separate from the approximately 630-subject first cohort. The CDR3 has 14 residues. The V end was cut by 5 bases, the J end by 0 bases, with 10 bases between. CDR1 is LNHDA, CDR2 SQIVND, per germline (reference sequence). The specimen sequenced was PBMCs. This receptor was taken from a woman between 18 and 30 years old in good health and CMV-seropositive. The J gene is TRBJ2-5, the V gene TRBV19; D might be TRBD2 (6 bases). The CDR3 bases are TGTGCCAGTAGTCTATCTAGCGACCAAGAGACCCAGTACTTC. This codes for CASSLSSDQETQYF.